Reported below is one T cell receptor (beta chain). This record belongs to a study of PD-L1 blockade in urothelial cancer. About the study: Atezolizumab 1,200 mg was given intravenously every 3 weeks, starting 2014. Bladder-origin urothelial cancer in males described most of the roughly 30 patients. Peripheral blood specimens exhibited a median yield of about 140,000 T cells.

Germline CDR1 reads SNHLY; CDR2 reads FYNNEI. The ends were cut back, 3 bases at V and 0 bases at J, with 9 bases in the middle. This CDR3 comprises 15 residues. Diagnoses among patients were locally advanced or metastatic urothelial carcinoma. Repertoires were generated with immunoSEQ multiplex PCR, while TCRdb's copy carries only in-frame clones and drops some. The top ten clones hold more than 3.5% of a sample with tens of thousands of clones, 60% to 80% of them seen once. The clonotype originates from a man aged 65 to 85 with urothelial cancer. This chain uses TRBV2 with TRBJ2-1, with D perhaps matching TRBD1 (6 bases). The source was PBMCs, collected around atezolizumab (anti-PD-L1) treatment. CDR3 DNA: TGTGCCAGCAGTGATGCAGGGGCCTCCTACAATGAGCAGTTCTTC. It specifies CASSDAGASYNEQFF.